The count of the clone carrying this T cell receptor (beta chain) is one. Any gene name here is a mouse gene name. These data come from a study of tissue T cells after allogeneic stem cell transplantation. The data were produced by immunoSEQ multiplex PCR, yet TCRdb's version contains in-frame clones alone and is incomplete. In the table there are approximately 17,000 clones, about 70% of which are singletons. Sample: spleen. The sequence came from a female BALB/c mouse in good health. For this mouse line, the MHC haplotype is H2-d.

CDR3 residues: CASSSDSGNTLYF. Incomplete CDR3 DNA: TGTGCTAGCAGTTCCGATTCTGGAAATACGCTCTAT. The chain employs TRBV29 and TRBJ1-3; D is unclear. The observed sequence ends 1 residue before the CDR3 terminus, with the missing tail filled in from the germline J gene. Germline V lookup: CDR1 MSHET, CDR2 SYDVDS. The CDR3 is 13 residues long. V dropped 4 bases and J dropped 0 bases, with 4 bases sitting between them.